This TCR beta chain emerged from a study of blood T cell repertoires in COVID-19. Study-level background: COVID-19 samples collected from the United States, Italy and Spain covered acute and convalescent phases. T cells, B-cell-depleted T cells, or PBMCs supplied cDNA or gDNA.

There are many counts of this clone. CDR1 and CDR2 (germline): GTSNPN, SVGIG (reference sequence). CDR3 length equals 13 residues. V shed 1 base and J shed 7 bases, with 11 bases lying between them. Measured with immunoSEQ multiplex PCR; TCRdb has only the in-frame clones, and not every one. The table has about 250,000 clones, roughly 83% seen once. V usage is TRBV30 and J usage is TRBJ2-1, with a possible D match to TRBD2 (5 bases). Sequenced sample: peripheral blood. The sequence was collected from a middle-aged man with acute or convalescent COVID-19. The CDR3 region is CAWSGGHGNEQFF. The CDR3 DNA sequence: TGTGCCTGGAGTGGCGGGCACGGTAATGAGCAGTTCTTC.